These 29 T cell receptor beta chains were sequenced from one sample in a study of Tregs in tolerant kidney transplant recipients. Libraries were prepared by immunoSEQ multiplex PCR; TCRdb keeps only in-frame clonotypes and omits some of them. The sample consists of fewer than 80,000 clones, 85% to 90% of them appearing once. Sequences were derived from CD4+ T cells from blood, sampled before the transplant. The receptor source for this set is a human donor who received a combined kidney and bone marrow transplant.

The chain has TRBV5-1 and TRBJ2-1; TRBD2 is a possible D gene (6 bases). Trimming took off 4 bases at V and 3 bases at J, with 17 bases between the two ends. This CDR3 contains 16 residues. The germline CDR1 and CDR2 sequences are SGHRS and YFSETQ. The CDR3 protein is CASSPSGPPSYNEQFF. The CDR3 DNA reads TGCGCCAGCAGCCCGAGCGGGCCTCCCAGCTACAATGAGCAGTTCTTC.

CDR3 nucleotide sequence: TGTGCCAGCAGCCCCCAGGCGGAGACCCAGTACTTC. Its protein is CASSPQAETQYF. The chain is built from TRBV7-9 and TRBJ2-5; D uncertain. CDR1 and CDR2 (germline): SEHNR, FQNEAQ (reference sequence). The V end was cut by 5 bases, the J end by 5 bases, with 9 bases between. This CDR3 spans 12 amino acids.

This clone was seen a single time. The chain couples TRBV5-5 to TRBJ2-1; 10 nucleotides agree with TRBD2. V shed 0 bases, J shed 6 bases, and the junction held 3 bases outside the gene matches. The CDR3 covers 15 residues. Germline V lookup: CDR1 SGHKS, CDR2 YYEKEE (reference sequence). This CDR3 is CASSLGLAGLNEQFF. In nucleotides, the CDR3 is TGTGCCAGCAGCTTGGGACTAGCGGGTCTCAATGAGCAGTTCTTC.

The V gene is TRBV7-6, the J gene TRBJ1-3; weak D call: TRBD1 (5 bases). The CDR3 is 16 amino acids. The V and J ends lost 0 bases and 2 bases respectively, with 11 bases between them. Germline V gene data show CDR1 as SGHVS and CDR2 as FNYEAQ. In DNA, the CDR3 is TGTGCCAGCAGCTTAGCGCGTTACAGGACTGGAAACACCATATATTTT. It yields the protein CASSLARYRTGNTIYF.

V is TRBV19 and J is TRBJ2-6, with D possibly TRBD1 on 6 matching bases. This CDR3 is built from 17 residues. Trimming took 5 bases from V and 0 from J, leaving 14 bases between them. CDR1 LNHDA and CDR2 SQIVND come from the germline V gene (reference sequence). As DNA, the CDR3 is TGTGCCAGTAGTGCCCGGGACAAGGCCTCTGGGGCCAACGTCCTGACTTTC. Translated, it gives CASSARDKASGANVLTF.

This clone was recorded only once. The chain carries TRBV2 and TRBJ1-1, with 8 nucleotides matching TRBD1. This CDR3 comprises 14 residues. Germline CDR1 and CDR2: SNHLY and FYNNEI. V trimming: 6 bases; J trimming: 7 bases; junction bases outside the gene matches: 10. The CDR3 nucleotides read TGTGCCAGCAGCGCTGACAGGGGAGCGGATGAAGCTTTCTTT. It encodes CASSADRGADEAFF.

The V gene is TRBV9, the J gene TRBJ2-7; 8 bases are shared with TRBD2. V trimming: 0 bases; J trimming: 2 bases; junction bases outside the gene matches: 4. CDR1 and CDR2 from the germline V gene are SGDLS and YYNGEE. The CDR3 covers 15 residues. The CDR3 is CASSVGIAGPYEQYF. Here the CDR3 DNA reads TGTGCCAGCAGCGTAGGGATAGCGGGGCCCTACGAGCAGTACTTC. Together with reference TRBV9 and TRBJ2-7, the CDR3 gives the full variable domain: DSGVTQTPKHLITATGQRVTLRCSPRSGDLSVYWYQQSLDQGLQFLIQYYNGEERAKGNILERFSAQQFPDLHSELNLSSLELGDSALYFCASSVGIAGPYEQYFGPGTRLTVT.

V is TRBV19 and J is TRBJ2-7; tentative D call: TRBD2 (6 bases). The germline V gene has CDR1 LNHDA and CDR2 SQIVND (reference sequence). The CDR3 has 15 amino acids. Trimming removed 0 bases at V and 0 bases at J, with 9 bases between. The CDR3, as DNA: TGTGCCAGTAGTATAGAGTCCGGGAGCTCCTACGAGCAGTACTTC. It is translated as CASSIESGSSYEQYF. The variable domain in full, completed from reference TRBV19 and TRBJ2-7, reads DGGITQSPKYLFRKEGQNVTLSCEQNLNHDAMYWYRQDPGQGLRLIYYSQIVNDFQKGDIAEGYSVSREKKESFPLTVTSAQKNPTAFYLCASSIESGSSYEQYFGPGTRLTVT.

The J gene is TRBJ2-2, the V gene TRBV2, with 9 bases lining up with TRBD2. The J segment lost 4 bases and the V segment lost 6 bases, leaving 9 bases of the junction unmatched. Germline CDR1 SNHLY, CDR2 FYNNEI. CDR3 length equals 16 residues. The CDR3 reads CASRAGGISSTGELFF. The CDR3 DNA follows: TGTGCCAGCAGAGCGGGAGGCATATCGAGCACCGGGGAGCTGTTTTTT.

The chain combines TRBV5-1 with TRBJ2-5; possibly TRBD2 for D (6 bases). The CDR3 has 13 amino acids. Per the germline V gene, CDR1 is SGHRS and CDR2 is YFSETQ. Trimming cost V 1 base and J 4 bases, with 8 bases left between them. The CDR3 nucleotides read TGCGCCAGCAGCTTGTCGGGAGTAGAGACCCAGTACTTC. It specifies CASSLSGVETQYF.

The genes are TRBV29-1 and TRBJ2-1; a weak D match, TRBD1 (6 bases). Trimming shortened V by 6 bases and J by 6 bases, and 12 bases separated the two germline ends. The CDR3 covers 12 residues. The germline CDR1 and CDR2 sequences are SQVTM and ANQGSEA. The CDR3 DNA is TGCAGCGTCAGGACAGCTTTCAATGAGCAGTTCTTC. Encoded protein: CSVRTAFNEQFF.

J is TRBJ2-7 and V is TRBV4-2, with a tentative D call TRBD2 (7 bases). Trimming cost V 0 bases and J 0 bases, with 15 bases left between them. CDR1 and CDR2 from the germline V gene are LGHNA and YNFKEQ. The CDR3 spans 17 residues. CDR3 DNA: TGTGCCAGCAGCCAAGAGGGGGGGGGCTTTCTCTCCTACGAGCAGTACTTC. It codes for CASSQEGGGFLSYEQYF.

This chain links TRBV29-1 with TRBJ2-1; TRBD2 agrees at 10 bases. The CDR3 is 16 amino acids. Unmatched junction bases numbered 14, after V lost 4 bases and J lost 8 bases. Germline V gene sequence: CDR1 SQVTM, CDR2 ANQGSEA. CDR3 nucleotide sequence: TGCAGCGTTGTCGTGCCTAGCGGGAGTTTGGGGCATGAGCAGTTCTTC. Translation gives CSVVVPSGSLGHEQFF.

This clone was seen a handful of times. CDR3 in DNA: TGCGCCAGCAGCTTGGGGGCGAGCAAGAGCACAGATACGCAGTATTTT. Encoded protein: CASSLGASKSTDTQYF. The rearrangement uses TRBV5-1 and TRBJ2-3; D unresolved. Germline V gene lookup returns CDR1 SGHRS and CDR2 YFSETQ. This CDR3 is 16 amino acids long. The V gene lost 0 bases and the J gene lost 0 bases, with 11 bases spanning the gap.

The CDR3 loop is CASSLESVALFF. CDR3 in DNA: TGTGCCAGCAGCTTAGAGTCCGTGGCACTGTTTTTT. V and J are TRBV11-2 and TRBJ1-4; no clear D gene. CDR3 length: 12 residues. Trimming took 0 bases from V and 13 from J, leaving 9 bases between them. The germline V gene encodes CDR1 SGHAT and CDR2 FQNNGV.

The genes are TRBV5-1 and TRBJ2-1, with TRBD1 matching 8 bases. The CDR3 consists of 15 residues. The ends lost 5 bases at V and 0 bases at J; junction bases unmatched: 4. CDR1 SGHRS and CDR2 YFSETQ come from the germline V gene. CDR3 nucleotides: TGCGCCAGCAGTGACACAGGGGGCTCCTACAATGAGCAGTTCTTC. As protein: CASSDTGGSYNEQFF.

V is TRBV30 and J is TRBJ1-2, with D unclear. This CDR3 comprises 12 residues. Germline V CDR1 and CDR2: GTSNPN, SVGIG (reference sequence). V was trimmed by 4 bases and J by 6 bases, leaving 12 bases between them. The CDR3 sequence is CAWTYTRNGYTF. The CDR3 nucleotides are TGTGCCTGGACGTACACCCGAAATGGCTACACCTTC.

The gene calls are TRBV10-3 and TRBJ2-2, with 7 nucleotides matching TRBD1. The J segment lost 2 bases and the V segment lost 6 bases, leaving 3 bases of the junction unmatched. Germline V gives CDR1 ENHRY, CDR2 SYGVKD. The CDR3 has 14 residues. CDR3 loop: CAIRTGLNTGELFF. DNA of the CDR3: TGTGCCATCAGGACAGGGTTAAACACCGGGGAGCTGTTTTTT.

The chain joins TRBV28 to TRBJ1-2; tentative D call: TRBD1 (6 bases). V was shortened by 6 bases and J by 2 bases, with 13 bases between the two germline ends. The germline V gene encodes CDR1 MDHEN and CDR2 SYDVKM. CDR3 length: 14 amino acids. This chain's CDR3 is CASSFLDRNYGYTF. The CDR3, as DNA: TGTGCCAGCAGCTTCCTTGACAGGAACTATGGCTACACCTTC.

This clone has just one count. This chain uses TRBV5-4 with TRBJ2-2; 7 nucleotides align to TRBD1. CDR1 and CDR2 from the germline V gene are SGHNT and YYREEE (reference sequence). This CDR3 is built from 16 residues. The V segment lost 4 bases and the J segment 4 bases; nucleotides outside the gene matches: 10. For the CDR3, the DNA is TGTGCCAGCAGCCAGGGACAGACCTCGGGCACCGGGGAGCTGTTTTTT. The encoded protein is CASSQGQTSGTGELFF.

The chain employs TRBV5-1 and TRBJ2-4, with no clear D. Per the germline V gene, CDR1 is SGHRS and CDR2 is YFSETQ. Trimming took off 0 bases at V and 4 bases at J, with 5 bases between the two ends. The CDR3 has 13 residues. The DNA for the CDR3 is TGCGCCAGCAGCTTGGGACTGAAAAACATTCAGTACTTC. Translated, it gives CASSLGLKNIQYF.

The CDR3 bases are TGTGCCAGCAGTTTAAGGGGGCTAGACTATGGCTACACCTTC. Protein product: CASSLRGLDYGYTF. This rearrangement joins TRBV28 to TRBJ1-2, with 7 positions matching TRBD1. The V and J ends lost 2 bases and 3 bases, in that order; junction bases with no gene match: 3. This CDR3 is built from 14 residues. Germline CDR1 reads MDHEN; CDR2 reads SYDVKM.

This rearrangement joins TRBV28 to TRBJ1-1; D remains ambiguous. The CDR3 is made up of 12 amino acids. Trimming removed 3 bases from V and 8 bases from J, with 10 bases in between. The V gene's germline CDR1 is MDHEN and CDR2 SYDVKM. As DNA, the CDR3 is TGTGCCAGCAGTTTGAGGACTTACGAAGCTTTCTTT. It codes for CASSLRTYEAFF.

The chain is built from TRBV27 and TRBJ1-5; D is unresolved. This CDR3 spans 16 amino acids. Trimming removed 2 bases at V and 0 bases at J, with 11 bases between. Germline lookup yields CDR1 MNHEY and CDR2 SMNVEV (reference sequence). The CDR3 loop reads CASSLSGTHSNQPQHF. CDR3 in DNA: TGTGCCAGCAGTTTAAGTGGCACCCATAGCAATCAGCCCCAGCATTTT.

The chain uses TRBV10-3 and TRBJ1-1; D unresolved. With 0 bases removed from V and 1 base from J, the gap between germline ends came to 6 bases. Germline V gives CDR1 ENHRY, CDR2 SYGVKD. The CDR3 totals 14 residues. In nucleotides, the CDR3 is TGTGCCATCAGTGAGTCGTCGGGGAACACTGAAGCTTTCTTT. Its translation is CAISESSGNTEAFF.

The rearrangement uses TRBV7-8 and TRBJ1-1; D call uncertain. Germline lookup yields CDR1 SGHVS and CDR2 FQNEAQ. Between the trimmed V and J ends, which lost 5 bases and 4 bases, there was a span of 14 bases. This CDR3 spans 14 amino acids. CDR3: CASSHSMGATEAFF. The DNA for the CDR3 is TGTGCCAGCAGCCACTCCATGGGAGCCACTGAAGCTTTCTTT.

This clone was seen more than once but under ten times. The chain recombines TRBV28 with TRBJ2-1; 8 bases match TRBD1. Germline lookup yields CDR1 MDHEN and CDR2 SYDVKM. The CDR3 contains 15 residues. The V segment lost 4 bases and the J segment 7 bases; nucleotides outside the gene matches: 9. The CDR3 DNA reads as TGTGCCAGCAGTTCCCAGACAGGGGCGGGAAATGAGCAGTTCTTC. As protein: CASSSQTGAGNEQFF.

The CDR3 DNA is TGCGCCAGCAGCTTGCAGGTGAACAATGAGCAGTTCTTC. This translates into CASSLQVNNEQFF. The V gene is TRBV5-1, the J gene TRBJ2-1; D not certain. Germline V CDR1 and CDR2: SGHRS, YFSETQ. CDR3 length equals 13 residues. Trimming left V 1 base short and J 5 bases short, with 7 bases between.

This clone occurred once. This chain joins TRBV11-1 and TRBJ2-1, with D possibly being TRBD2 (6 bases). Germline values: CDR1 SGHAT, CDR2 FQDESV (reference sequence). Between the trimmed V and J ends, which lost 1 base and 4 bases, there was a span of 11 bases. The CDR3 sequence is 15 residues long. Here the CDR3 reads CASSLGGEEYNEQFF. In DNA, the CDR3 is TGTGCCAGCAGCTTAGGGGGGGAAGAGTACAATGAGCAGTTCTTC.